The 20 T cell receptor beta chains reported below all come from one sample, sequenced in a study of neurological immune-mediated disorders. TCRdb redid the calling of the 5' RACE reads with MiXCR, one entry per CDR3 protein. The data contain about 66,000 distinct CDR3 sequences, 3.4% of them seen just once; the ten biggest clones take up about 3.5%. The sample taken for sequencing was PBMCs. The receptor set was obtained from a middle-aged man with multiple sclerosis.

This clonotype was counted many times. V gene TRBV4-1 combines with J gene TRBJ1-1, with 8 nucleotides matching TRBD1. Germline CDR1 MGHRA, CDR2 YSYEKL. The CDR3 sequence is 14 residues long. J gave up 4 bases and V 3 bases, and 4 bases lay outside the gene matches. CDR3 sequence (DNA): TGCGCCAGCAGCCATGAGGACAGGGTCACTGAAGCTTTCTTT. It codes for CASSHEDRVTEAFF.

This clonotype was found many times. J is TRBJ2-5 and V is TRBV4-2; 8 positions match TRBD1. The V segment lost 1 base and the J segment 4 bases; nucleotides outside the gene matches: 5. Looked up from germline, CDR1 is LGHNA and CDR2 is YNFKEQ. The CDR3 loop spans 15 amino acids. The CDR3, as DNA: TGTGCCAGCAGCCAAGCGAAAGGGACAGGAGAGACCCAGTACTTC. Protein product: CASSQAKGTGETQYF.

This clonotype was recorded many times. This chain uses TRBV24-1 with TRBJ2-1, with D possibly being TRBD2 (7 bases). The CDR3 covers 15 residues. Trimming removed 0 bases at V and 13 bases at J, with 18 bases between. CDR1 KGHDR and CDR2 SFDVKD come from the germline V gene. The CDR3 loop reads CATSDLQAPAGAQFF. In DNA, the CDR3 is TGTGCCACCAGTGATTTGCAGGCGCCGGCGGGGGCACAGTTCTTC.

This clonotype was seen ten or more times. This chain connects TRBV5-1 to TRBJ1-1; D is perhaps TRBD1 (6 bases). There are 15 residues in the CDR3. Germline CDR1 is SGHRS and CDR2 is YFSETQ. V was cut by 0 bases and J by 5 bases, with 14 bases left in between. Here the CDR3 reads CASSLAMGGETEAFF. The CDR3 bases are TGCGCCAGCAGCTTGGCCATGGGGGGCGAGACTGAAGCTTTCTTT.

This clonotype occurred many times. This chain connects TRBV20-1 to TRBJ2-3; no clear D gene. The CDR3 is made up of 11 amino acids. Per the germline V gene, CDR1 is DFQATT and CDR2 is SNEGSKA (reference sequence). Trimming took 6 bases from V and 7 from J, leaving 11 bases between them. For the CDR3, the DNA is TGCAGTGCCCGGCCTTCAAATACGCAGTATTTT. Its translation is CSARPSNTQYF.

The sample holds many counts of this clonotype. This chain links TRBV14 with TRBJ1-2, with unresolved D. Germline lookup yields CDR1 SGHDN and CDR2 FVKESK. V was clipped by 4 bases and J by 6 bases, with 12 bases between them. This CDR3 has 13 amino acids. In DNA form, the CDR3 reads TGTGCCAGCAGCCCTCGGACCGCCGATGGCTACACCTTC. The encoded protein is CASSPRTADGYTF.

This clonotype was found many times. The chain joins TRBV20-1 to TRBJ2-7; D gene unclear. This CDR3 is 12 amino acids long. V was pared by 0 bases and J by 3 bases, with 6 bases between. Germline CDR1 and CDR2: DFQATT and SNEGSKA (reference sequence). CDR3 DNA sequence: TGCAGTGCTAGAGATGAGAACTACGAGCAGTACTTC. Translating gives CSARDENYEQYF.

This clonotype has only a few counts. Possible read error: a much larger clone is one base away. The chain uses TRBV15 and TRBJ1-6; a possible D gene is TRBD1 (5 bases). This CDR3 contains 12 residues. Germline CDR1 and CDR2: LNHNV and YYDKDF (reference sequence). CDR3 in DNA: TGTGCCAACAGCTATAGGGCGGGGGACCTCCACTTT. This codes for CANSYRAGDLHF.

The table lists this clonotype with many counts. V gene TRBV10-3 combines with J gene TRBJ1-5; D gene ambiguous. CDR3 length: 12 residues. Per the germline V gene, CDR1 is ENHRY and CDR2 is SYGVKD. V was cut by 6 bases and J by 9 bases, with 12 bases left in between. The CDR3 DNA sequence: TGTGCCATCAGGGACGGGCCATCGCCCCAGCATTTT. Translation gives CAIRDGPSPQHF.

This clonotype was recorded a few times. This chain connects TRBV19 to TRBJ2-7; TRBD1 matches 8 bases. Trimming took 7 bases from V and 7 from J; bases not matched to a gene: 6. Germline assignment: CDR1 LNHDA and CDR2 SQIVND (reference sequence). The CDR3 contains 12 residues. The chain's CDR3 is CASKPQGGEQYF. The CDR3 DNA sequence: TGTGCCAGTAAGCCACAGGGGGGTGAGCAGTACTTC.

This clonotype was seen repeatedly, ten times or more. This chain connects TRBV20-1 to TRBJ2-3; the match to TRBD2 covers 9 bases. Germline loops: CDR1 DFQATT, CDR2 SNEGSKA (reference sequence). V trimming: 5 bases; J trimming: 2 bases; junction bases outside the gene matches: 8. CDR3 size: 15 residues. The CDR3 nucleotides read TGCAGTGCTGGCCCTAGCGGGGTTAACACAGATACGCAGTATTTT. Amino acid sequence: CSAGPSGVNTDTQYF.

This clonotype was seen many times. The genes are TRBV27 and TRBJ2-5; D is possibly TRBD2 (5 bases). Trimming stripped 0 bases from V and 4 bases from J, with 12 bases between. The germline gives CDR1 MNHEY, CDR2 SMNVEV (reference sequence). CDR3 length: 15 residues. This chain's CDR3 is CASSLSGEAIETQYF. The CDR3 DNA sequence: TGTGCCAGCAGTTTATCGGGAGAGGCAATAGAGACCCAGTACTTC.

The sample holds many counts of this clonotype. V and J are TRBV7-9 and TRBJ2-5; D perhaps matches TRBD2 (5 bases). The germline V gene has CDR1 SEHNR and CDR2 FQNEAQ (reference sequence). The V and J ends lost 0 bases and 7 bases respectively, with 12 bases between them. The CDR3 consists of 14 residues. The CDR3 loop reads CASSLASPEGTQYF. In DNA form, the CDR3 reads TGTGCCAGCAGCTTAGCCTCCCCCGAGGGGACCCAGTACTTC.

This clonotype has a handful of counts. The rearrangement links TRBV5-1 to TRBJ1-2; maybe TRBD1 (5 bases). CDR1 and CDR2 (germline): SGHRS, YFSETQ. The CDR3 runs 14 residues. Trimming stripped 0 bases from V and 4 bases from J, with 10 bases between. The DNA of the CDR3 is TGCGCCAGCAGCTTGGGGCAGGGAGGCTATGGCTACACCTTC. It encodes CASSLGQGGYGYTF. The full variable domain, its missing parts supplied by reference TRBV5-1 and TRBJ1-2, is KAGVTQTPRYLIKTRGQQVTLSCSPISGHRSVSWYQQTPGQGLQFLFEYFSETQRNKGNFPGRFSGRQFSNSRSEMNVSTLELGDSALYLCASSLGQGGYGYTFGSGTRLTVV.

This clonotype was counted many times. The genes are TRBV20-1 and TRBJ2-3, with 7 bases that match TRBD2. Trimming cost V 5 bases and J 4 bases; bases outside gene matches: 12. Germline assignment: CDR1 DFQATT and CDR2 SNEGSKA (reference sequence). This CDR3 spans 15 amino acids. CDR3 in DNA: TGCAGTGCTGGAAGCGGGATGGGTAGCCCAGATACGCAGTATTTT. This encodes CSAGSGMGSPDTQYF.

In the case of this clonotype: A much larger clone lies one base from this, so it may be a read error. The chain is built from TRBV4-1 and TRBJ2-2; no clear D. CDR1 and CDR2 from the germline V gene are MGHRA and YSYEKL. This CDR3 has 15 amino acids. V lost 1 base and J lost 6, with 12 bases in between. The CDR3, as DNA: TGCGCCAGCAGCCAAGGGACCACATTGGCCGGGGAGCTGTTTTTT. Translation: CASSQGTTLAGELFF.

This clonotype has a count of ten or more. This chain links TRBV6-6 with TRBJ1-1; 8 bases map to TRBD1. J gave up 0 bases and V 4 bases, and 7 bases lay outside the gene matches. Germline V CDR1 and CDR2: MNHNY, SVGAGI (reference sequence). The CDR3 is 16 amino acids. CDR3 protein: CASSSGQGRLNTEAFF. The DNA of the CDR3 is TGTGCCAGCAGTTCAGGACAGGGACGACTGAACACTGAAGCTTTCTTT.

This clonotype was seen many times. The gene calls are TRBV12-3 or TRBV12-4 and TRBJ1-5; D unresolved. V was shortened by 1 base and J by 5 bases, with 6 bases between the two germline ends. CDR3 length: 13 residues. Here the CDR3 reads CASSLESHQPQHF. The CDR3, as DNA: TGTGCCAGCAGTTTAGAGAGTCATCAGCCCCAGCATTTT.

Ten or more counts support this clonotype. CDR3 nucleotides: TGTGCCAGCACTTACGGATCCTACGAGCAGTACTTC. The encoded protein is CASTYGSYEQYF. This chain uses TRBV12-3 or TRBV12-4 with TRBJ2-7; no definite D call. V dropped 7 bases and J dropped 1 base, with 8 bases sitting between them. The CDR3 has 12 residues.

Many counts were recorded for this clonotype. The chain couples TRBV20-1 to TRBJ1-3, with a possible D match to TRBD1 (6 bases). Germline V lookup: CDR1 DFQATT, CDR2 SNEGSKA (reference sequence). This CDR3 is built from 16 residues. V lost 0 bases, J lost 3 bases, and 15 bases lay in between. CDR3 nucleotide sequence: TGCAGTGCTAGAGACCCACAGGGAGGTTATGGAAACACCATATATTTT. This translates into CSARDPQGGYGNTIYF.